This T cell receptor (beta chain) came from a study of OX40 agonist ivuxolimab in advanced cancers. The overall study: An agonistic anti-OX40 (CD134) antibody, ivuxolimab, was used to treat the patients. Dose-escalation patients were diagnosed with hepatocellular carcinoma, melanoma, renal cell cancer or head and neck cancer.

Sequenced by immunoSEQ multiplex PCR; TCRdb stores in-frame clones only, minus some. The sample consists of some 76,000 clones, roughly 90% of them appearing once. This clone was seen a single time. Its antigen is not known. Looked up from germline, CDR1 is SGHNT and CDR2 is YYREEE (reference sequence). The V end was cut by 3 bases, the J end by 6 bases, with 7 bases between. This CDR3 contains 12 residues. Regarding the study as a whole: Some patients without response likewise showed low normalized clonal expansion. In the 0.1 to 3.0 mg/kg range, CD4+ and CD8+ blood T cells had expanded clonally by week 6.

The rearrangement joins TRBV5-4 to TRBJ2-1; D perhaps matches TRBD1 (6 bases). This sample comprised CD4+ or CD8+ T cells sorted from blood, obtained in a trial of the OX40 agonist ivuxolimab. This receptor was taken from an adult with an advanced solid tumor such as melanoma, head and neck, liver or kidney cancer. CDR3 sequence: CASSWGLNEQFF. CDR3 DNA sequence: TGTGCCAGCAGCTGGGGGCTCAATGAGCAGTTCTTC.